A selection of T cell receptor beta chains follows, all from one sample in a study of blood T cells in healthy people across ages. MiXCR was run by TCRdb on the 5' RACE reads, yielding one entry per CDR3 protein. The sample contains more than 700,000 distinct CDR3 sequences, more than 35% of which appear only once. The specimen sequenced was blood. These receptors originate from a man of 80 years or more in good health. CDR3s include the opening cysteine and the closing phenylalanine or tryptophan. Fields, in order: clone size, V gene, D gene, CDR3 length, J gene, CDR3 protein, CDR3 DNA. A D gene is named only where the DNA matches it firmly. Not all rows give a size; the values are once, few, many and, for expanded clones, a class.

abundance: NA
v_gene: TRBV4-3
d_gene: TRBD2
len: 18
j_gene: TRBJ2-1
CDR3aa: CASSQDQASGSAYNEQFF
CDR3nt: TGCGCCAGCAGCCAAGATCAGGCTAGCGGGAGTGCCTACAATGAGCAGTTCTTC

abundance: few
v_gene: TRBV27
d_gene: NA
len: 16
j_gene: TRBJ2-6
CDR3aa: CASKEGLSSGANVLTF
CDR3nt: TGTGCCAGCAAGGAAGGACTAAGCTCTGGGGCCAACGTCCTGACTTTC

abundance: few
v_gene: TRBV5-1
d_gene: TRBD1
len: 14
j_gene: TRBJ2-4
CDR3aa: CASSLRTGKDIQYF
CDR3nt: TGCGCCAGCAGCCTAAGGACAGGGAAGGACATTCAGTACTTC

abundance: NA
v_gene: TRBV20-1
d_gene: TRBD1
len: 15
j_gene: TRBJ2-3
CDR3aa: CSAYGRDRVTDTQYF
CDR3nt: TGCAGTGCTTACGGCCGGGACAGGGTCACAGATACGCAGTATTTT

abundance: NA
v_gene: TRBV25-1
d_gene: NA
len: 13
j_gene: TRBJ2-1
CDR3aa: CASSEIMLGEQFF
CDR3nt: TGTGCCAGCAGTGAAATTATGCTGGGTGAGCAGTTCTTC

abundance: NA
v_gene: TRBV5-1
d_gene: TRBD1
len: 16
j_gene: TRBJ1-5
CDR3aa: CASSLGSGQGNQPQHF
CDR3nt: TGCGCCAGCAGCTTGGGGTCGGGACAGGGCAATCAGCCCCAGCATTTT

abundance: NA
v_gene: TRBV6-1
d_gene: NA
len: 14
j_gene: TRBJ1-2
CDR3aa: CASSEAWGAGGYTF
CDR3nt: TGTGCCAGCAGTGAAGCTTGGGGGGCTGGTGGCTACACCTTC

abundance: NA
v_gene: TRBV27
d_gene: NA
len: 14
j_gene: TRBJ2-7
CDR3aa: CASSLNGQGYEQYF
CDR3nt: TGTGCCAGCAGTTTAAATGGGCAGGGGTACGAGCAGTACTTC

abundance: NA
v_gene: TRBV3-1
d_gene: NA
len: 15
j_gene: TRBJ1-2
CDR3aa: CASNQDRIGGGGYTF
CDR3nt: TGTGCCAGCAACCAAGATCGCATCGGGGGCGGCGGCTACACCTTC

abundance: NA
v_gene: TRBV7-9
d_gene: NA
len: 13
j_gene: TRBJ1-2
CDR3aa: CATLRALPYGYTF
CDR3nt: TGTGCCACGCTTCGCGCCCTACCCTATGGCTACACCTTC

abundance: NA
v_gene: TRBV29-1
d_gene: TRBD2
len: 14
j_gene: TRBJ2-3
CDR3aa: CSVEVAGVSDTQYF
CDR3nt: TGCAGTGTTGAAGTAGCGGGGGTTTCAGATACGCAGTATTTT

abundance: few
v_gene: TRBV12-3/TRBV12-4
d_gene: TRBD1
len: 18
j_gene: TRBJ1-5
CDR3aa: CASSYGTGRANSNQPQHF
CDR3nt: TGTGCCAGCAGTTATGGGACAGGGAGAGCGAATAGCAATCAGCCCCAGCATTTT

abundance: few
v_gene: TRBV29-1
d_gene: NA
len: 15
j_gene: TRBJ2-2
CDR3aa: CSVVLVGSGSGELFF
CDR3nt: TGCAGCGTTGTGCTGGTCGGGAGTGGGTCCGGGGAGCTGTTTTTT

abundance: NA
v_gene: TRBV24-1
d_gene: NA
len: 17
j_gene: TRBJ2-3
CDR3aa: CATSEALGSTRPGVQYF
CDR3nt: TGTGCCACCAGTGAGGCTCTGGGCTCCACCCGCCCGGGGGTGCAGTATTTT

abundance: NA
v_gene: TRBV11-2
d_gene: NA
len: 14
j_gene: TRBJ2-7
CDR3aa: CASSLVVGSVSQYF
CDR3nt: TGTGCCAGCAGCTTAGTGGTAGGCTCGGTGTCCCAGTACTTC

abundance: few
v_gene: TRBV10-3
d_gene: TRBD2
len: 15
j_gene: TRBJ2-5
CDR3aa: CAISDTSGRGETQYF
CDR3nt: TGTGCCATCAGTGATACTAGCGGGAGAGGAGAGACCCAGTACTTC